Each of the 13 T cell receptor beta chains below was sequenced from the same sample in a study of beta chain features in type 1 diabetes. All of the isolated RNA was reverse transcribed, so expressed TCRB transcripts were sequenced. Some clones are missing from TCRdb's copy, which holds only in-frame ones; the method was immunoSEQ multiplex PCR. The data hold a few hundred thousand clones, with 30% observed a single time. The specimen sequenced was naive CD4+ T cells from blood. The receptors come from a man aged 18 to 30 in good health.

The J gene is TRBJ2-7, the V gene TRBV2; TRBD2 is a possible D gene (5 bases). Trimming took off 1 base at V and 6 bases at J, with 13 bases between the two ends. The CDR3 has 14 amino acids. Germline assignment: CDR1 SNHLY and CDR2 FYNNEI. For the CDR3, the DNA is TGTGCCAGCAGTGAAGGCGGAGGATTAGGCGAGCAGTACTTC. This translates into CASSEGGGLGEQYF. Full variable domain (outside the CDR3, taken from reference TRBV2 and TRBJ2-7): EPEVTQTPSHQVTQMGQEVILRCVPISNHLYFYWYRQILGQKVEFLVSFYNNEISEKSEIFDDQFSVERPDGSNFTLKIRSTKLEDSAMYFCASSEGGGLGEQYFGPGTRLTVT.

This clone came up a few times. The rearrangement uses TRBV30 and TRBJ2-7, with TRBD1 identical over 9 bases. The CDR3 spans 14 residues. The V gene end was trimmed by 5 bases and the J gene end by 0 bases; junction bases not matched to a gene: 5. Germline assignment: CDR1 GTSNPN and CDR2 SVGIG (reference sequence). The CDR3 here is CAWSTDRGSYEQYF. The CDR3 DNA reads TGTGCCTGGTCTACGGACAGGGGCTCCTACGAGCAGTACTTC.

This clone was counted only a few times. The chain recombines TRBV11-3 with TRBJ2-1; no clear D gene. Looked up from germline, CDR1 is SGHNT and CDR2 is YENEEA. Trimming took 6 bases from V and 9 from J, leaving 12 bases between them. The length of the CDR3 is 12 residues. The CDR3 protein is CASSRRDGEQFF. DNA of the CDR3: TGTGCCAGCAGTAGACGAGATGGTGAGCAGTTCTTC.

This clone was seen a few times. The V call is TRBV11-2, the J call TRBJ2-1; 7 nucleotides line up with TRBD1. The CDR3 runs to 15 residues. CDR1 and CDR2 from the germline V gene are SGHAT and FQNNGV. V was pared by 6 bases and J by 2 bases, with 7 bases of the junction left unmatched. CDR3 DNA: TGTGCCAGCAGGATAGAGGGACAGACCTACAATGAGCAGTTCTTC. Translated, it gives CASRIEGQTYNEQFF.

This clone showed up just a few times. This chain joins TRBV20-1 and TRBJ2-1, with D unclear. V lost 3 bases and J 7 bases, leaving 7 bases between the germline ends. This CDR3 comprises 11 residues. Germline V gives CDR1 DFQATT, CDR2 SNEGSKA (reference sequence). The CDR3 reads CSASHGNEQFF. The CDR3, as DNA: TGCAGTGCTAGTCACGGGAATGAGCAGTTCTTC.

CDR3 sequence reads: CASRGGISTDTQYF. CDR3 sequence (DNA): TGTGCCAGCAGAGGCGGGATCAGCACAGATACGCAGTATTTT. This sequence joins TRBV9 and TRBJ2-3, with D maybe TRBD2 (6 bases). Looked up from germline, CDR1 is SGDLS and CDR2 is YYNGEE. This CDR3 region has 14 residues. Trimming took off 5 bases at V and 0 bases at J, with 10 bases between the two ends.

This clone was counted only a few times. This chain uses TRBV18 with TRBJ1-1, with 7 bases matching TRBD1. This CDR3 contains 14 residues. The germline V gene has CDR1 KGHSH and CDR2 LQKENI. The J segment lost 3 bases and the V segment lost 6 bases, leaving 7 bases of the junction unmatched. CDR3 DNA sequence: TGTGCCAGCTCGTCGACAGGGAAGGACACTGAAGCTTTCTTT. Translated: CASSSTGKDTEAFF.

This CDR3 is CAWRRDGGTFADTQYF. CDR3 nucleotides: TGTGCCTGGAGACGTGATGGCGGGACTTTTGCAGATACGCAGTATTTT. The chain couples TRBV30 to TRBJ2-3; tentatively, D is TRBD2 (6 bases). The CDR3 is made up of 16 amino acids. Germline loops: CDR1 GTSNPN, CDR2 SVGIG (reference sequence). V shed 3 bases and J shed 4 bases, with 20 bases lying between them.

There are a few counts of this clone. The chain employs TRBV29-1 and TRBJ1-1, with D uncertain. The germline gives CDR1 SQVTM, CDR2 ANQGSEA. The CDR3 length is 13 residues. Trimming removed 4 bases at V and 0 bases at J, with 9 bases between. CDR3 loop: CSVGVLLNTEAFF. In nucleotides, the CDR3 is TGCAGCGTTGGAGTTCTTTTGAACACTGAAGCTTTCTTT. Looking up the rest from reference TRBV29-1 and TRBJ1-1 gives the full variable domain: SAVISQKPSRDICQRGTSLTIQCQVDSQVTMMFWYRQQPGQSLTLIATANQGSEATYESGFVIDKFPISRPNLTFSTLTVSNMSPEDSSIYLCSVGVLLNTEAFFGQGTRLTVV.

The chain's CDR3 is CASSLDPTSGNEQFF. DNA of the CDR3: TGTGCCAGCAGCTTAGATCCAACTAGCGGCAATGAGCAGTTCTTC. The chain recombines TRBV11-2 with TRBJ2-1; 8 nucleotides match TRBD2. The CDR3 is 15 residues long. Germline CDR1 is SGHAT and CDR2 is FQNNGV. Trimming at V came to 0 bases and at J to 6 bases, leaving 4 bases not matched to a gene.

This clone was picked up a small number of times. The gene calls are TRBV30 and TRBJ1-1; no clear D gene. The germline V gene encodes CDR1 GTSNPN and CDR2 SVGIG (reference sequence). Trimming stripped 3 bases from V and 14 bases from J, with 16 bases between. The CDR3 loop spans 11 amino acids. Written as DNA, the CDR3 is TGTGCCTGGAGCCTCCCAGACACTGAATTCTTT. Protein sequence: CAWSLPDTEFF.

The V gene is TRBV5-1, the J gene TRBJ2-5, with 8 bases fitting TRBD2. CDR3 length equals 15 residues. Germline CDR1 and CDR2: SGHRS and YFSETQ. V shed 2 bases and J 5 bases; nucleotides not matched to a gene: 8. CDR3 DNA sequence: TGCGCCAGCAGCTTAACCCCGGCTAGCGGGGAGACCCAGTACTTC. It is translated as CASSLTPASGETQYF.

This clone was recorded a few times. The chain combines TRBV21-1 with TRBJ2-7. TRBV21-1 is a documented pseudogene. The CDR3 extends over 13 amino acids. The CDR3 region is CPPSRGGVGEQYF. The CDR3 DNA sequence: TGCCCCCCTTCCCGAGGTGGGGTGGGGGAGCAGTACTTC.